The rows below give T cell receptor beta chains drawn from one sample of a study of cytomegalovirus exposure and HLA in healthy donors. The table came from immunoSEQ multiplex PCR; TCRdb's copy has only in-frame clones and leaves some out. This sample has 63,000 or so clones; 60% to 80% occur once, and the top ten carry about 24%. The sequenced material came from PBMCs. All receptors come from a woman aged 30 to 39 in good health and CMV-seropositive. Both conserved end residues are part of each CDR3. The D gene is left open where the match is weak. For some rows the clone size is stated as once, few or many, or as a class when expanded; others skip it.

CDR3nt: TGTGCCAGCATTCTCTTGGGAGCGGGGGGGAATGAGCAGTTCTTC
CDR3aa: CASILLGAGGNEQFF
len: 15
v_gene: TRBV7-8
d_gene: TRBD2
j_gene: TRBJ2-1
abundance: few

CDR3nt: TGTGCCAGCAGCCATTATAAGCGGTCTGAGCAGTTCTTC
CDR3aa: CASSHYKRSEQFF
len: 13
v_gene: TRBV4-2
d_gene: .
j_gene: TRBJ2-1
abundance: few

CDR3nt: TGTGCCAGTAGTATAGATCTCGGACAGGGCAATCAGCCCCAGCATTTT
CDR3aa: CASSIDLGQGNQPQHF
len: 16
v_gene: TRBV19
d_gene: TRBD1
j_gene: TRBJ1-5
abundance: few

CDR3nt: TGTGCCAGCAGTTACTCGTTCAAGGGGTCCTACGAGCAGTACTTC
CDR3aa: CASSYSFKGSYEQYF
len: 15
v_gene: TRBV6-5
d_gene: .
j_gene: TRBJ2-7
abundance: .

CDR3nt: TGTGCCAGCAGCCAAGGACTAGCGGGACAAGAGACCCAGTACTTC
CDR3aa: CASSQGLAGQETQYF
len: 15
v_gene: TRBV4-2
d_gene: TRBD2
j_gene: TRBJ2-5
abundance: .

CDR3nt: TGCAGCGCGAGGGGGAGAATCTACGAGCAGTACTTC
CDR3aa: CSARGRIYEQYF
len: 12
v_gene: TRBV29-1
d_gene: .
j_gene: TRBJ2-7
abundance: .

CDR3nt: TGTGCCAGCAGTCTGGCGGGAGTGGAAGAGACCCAGTACTTC
CDR3aa: CASSLAGVEETQYF
len: 14
v_gene: TRBV28
d_gene: TRBD2
j_gene: TRBJ2-5
abundance: .

CDR3nt: TGTGCCAGTAGTCCAAACAGGGGGCATGGCTACACCTTC
CDR3aa: CASSPNRGHGYTF
len: 13
v_gene: TRBV19
d_gene: TRBD1
j_gene: TRBJ1-2
abundance: .

CDR3nt: TGCGCCAGCAGCTTTGGGACTAGCAACGAGCAGTACTTC
CDR3aa: CASSFGTSNEQYF
len: 13
v_gene: TRBV5-1
d_gene: TRBD2
j_gene: TRBJ2-7
abundance: .

CDR3nt: TGTGCCAGCAGCAGAACTAGTTCTCGGGGGACGAATACGCAGTATTTT
CDR3aa: CASSRTSSRGTNTQYF
len: 16
v_gene: TRBV7-2
d_gene: .
j_gene: TRBJ2-3
abundance: .

CDR3nt: TGTGCCAGCAGTCCCACGACAGGGACCGAAAACATTCAGTACTTC
CDR3aa: CASSPTTGTENIQYF
len: 15
v_gene: TRBV6-5
d_gene: TRBD1
j_gene: TRBJ2-4
abundance: few

CDR3nt: TGTGCCTGGAGCATGGACAGGGCGAACACTGAAGCTTTCTTT
CDR3aa: CAWSMDRANTEAFF
len: 14
v_gene: TRBV30
d_gene: TRBD1
j_gene: TRBJ1-1
abundance: .

CDR3nt: TGCGCCAGCAGCTTGGCCAGTACGGGACAGATCAACGAGCAGTACTTC
CDR3aa: CASSLASTGQINEQYF
len: 16
v_gene: TRBV5-1
d_gene: TRBD1
j_gene: TRBJ2-7
abundance: .

CDR3nt: TGTGCCAGTCGCGGTACGGATACGCAGTATTTT
CDR3aa: CASRGTDTQYF
len: 11
v_gene: TRBV27
d_gene: .
j_gene: TRBJ2-3
abundance: .

CDR3nt: TGTGCCAGCAGTGACCAGGGGGCGTACGAGCAGTACTTC
CDR3aa: CASSDQGAYEQYF
len: 13
v_gene: TRBV6-1
d_gene: TRBD1
j_gene: TRBJ2-7
abundance: once

CDR3nt: TGTTTCTCAAGCCGGGGGGTGGGCACTGAAGCTTTCTTT
CDR3aa: CFSSRGVGTEAFF
len: 13
v_gene: TRBV6-6
d_gene: .
j_gene: TRBJ1-1
abundance: .

CDR3nt: TGTGCCCTCTGGGGGGGAGGCGCCTACGAGCAGTACTTC
CDR3aa: CALWGGGAYEQYF
len: 13
v_gene: TRBV30
d_gene: TRBD2
j_gene: TRBJ2-7
abundance: few

CDR3nt: TGTGCCAGCAGTTTGGGACAGTCGGAGCTGTTTTTT
CDR3aa: CASSLGQSELFF
len: 12
v_gene: TRBV28
d_gene: TRBD1
j_gene: TRBJ2-2
abundance: .

CDR3nt: TGTGCCAGCAGTTTACCGACTAGCGGGAGTAGATACGAGCAGTACTTC
CDR3aa: CASSLPTSGSRYEQYF
len: 16
v_gene: TRBV28
d_gene: TRBD2
j_gene: TRBJ2-7
abundance: .

CDR3nt: TGTGCCAGCAGTGATGCGGGGGCAAGCAATCAGCCCCAGCATTTT
CDR3aa: CASSDAGASNQPQHF
len: 15
v_gene: TRBV6-1
d_gene: .
j_gene: TRBJ1-5
abundance: .

CDR3nt: TGTGCTAGTGGCTTGGGACAGGCGAACACCGGGGAGCTGTTTTTT
CDR3aa: CASGLGQANTGELFF
len: 15
v_gene: TRBV12-5
d_gene: TRBD1
j_gene: TRBJ2-2
abundance: .

CDR3nt: TGCGCCAGCAGTGTCTCCGGGACAGGGGACACTGAAGCTTTCTTT
CDR3aa: CASSVSGTGDTEAFF
len: 15
v_gene: TRBV10-1
d_gene: TRBD1
j_gene: TRBJ1-1
abundance: .

CDR3nt: TGTGCCTGGAGCGTGACAGGTTCTCCTACGAAGCAGTACTTC
CDR3aa: CAWSVTGSPTKQYF
len: 14
v_gene: TRBV30
d_gene: .
j_gene: TRBJ2-7
abundance: once

CDR3nt: TGTGCCTGGAGTGTACCCCCCCAGGGAATGAACACTGAAGCTTTCTTT
CDR3aa: CAWSVPPQGMNTEAFF
len: 16
v_gene: TRBV30
d_gene: .
j_gene: TRBJ1-1
abundance: few

CDR3nt: TGTGCCTGGAGTGTCGGGGGGAAAGGCGAGCAGTACTTC
CDR3aa: CAWSVGGKGEQYF
len: 13
v_gene: TRBV30
d_gene: TRBD2
j_gene: TRBJ2-7
abundance: .

CDR3nt: TGTGCCTGGAGTGCGGGGACAGGGGGCGAGACCCAGTACTTC
CDR3aa: CAWSAGTGGETQYF
len: 14
v_gene: TRBV30
d_gene: TRBD1
j_gene: TRBJ2-5
abundance: .

CDR3nt: TGTGCCAGCAGCCATTACAAACTAGCGGGAGGAGAGACCCAGTACTTC
CDR3aa: CASSHYKLAGGETQYF
len: 16
v_gene: TRBV4-2
d_gene: TRBD2
j_gene: TRBJ2-5
abundance: .

CDR3nt: TGTGCCAGCAGGCGGGAGTGGGAGTGGTTCTTC
CDR3aa: CASRREWEWFF
len: 11
v_gene: TRBV6-1
d_gene: TRBD2
j_gene: TRBJ2-1
abundance: .

CDR3nt: TGTGCCATCAGCCTCAATATACCACCGGAGACCTACGAGCAGTACTTC
CDR3aa: CAISLNIPPETYEQYF
len: 16
v_gene: TRBV10-3
d_gene: .
j_gene: TRBJ2-7
abundance: .

CDR3nt: TGCGCCAGCAGTGCGGGGACAGGGGGCTCGAGAAACATTCAGTACTTC
CDR3aa: CASSAGTGGSRNIQYF
len: 16
v_gene: TRBV10-1
d_gene: TRBD1
j_gene: TRBJ2-4
abundance: .

CDR3nt: TGTGCCTGGTCCCCAGGGGGCTTCTCGTACGAGCAGTACTTC
CDR3aa: CAWSPGGFSYEQYF
len: 14
v_gene: TRBV30
d_gene: TRBD1
j_gene: TRBJ2-7
abundance: .

CDR3nt: TGCAGCGTTGAAGAGGTGGCCGGGGGGACCCAGTACTTC
CDR3aa: CSVEEVAGGTQYF
len: 13
v_gene: TRBV29-1
d_gene: .
j_gene: TRBJ2-5
abundance: .

CDR3nt: TGTGCCTGGAGTCCCCCGTGGGACAGGTCGGATCAGCCCCAGCATTTT
CDR3aa: CAWSPPWDRSDQPQHF
len: 16
v_gene: TRBV30
d_gene: TRBD1
j_gene: TRBJ1-5
abundance: .

CDR3nt: TGTGCCAGCAGCCCACTGACGCGGTTTTATACCGAGCAGTACTTC
CDR3aa: CASSPLTRFYTEQYF
len: 15
v_gene: TRBV7-9
d_gene: .
j_gene: TRBJ2-7
abundance: once

CDR3nt: TGCGCCAGCAGCCAAGTAGCGGGAGGCGGCTACAATGAGCAGTTCTTC
CDR3aa: CASSQVAGGGYNEQFF
len: 16
v_gene: TRBV4-3
d_gene: TRBD2
j_gene: TRBJ2-1
abundance: .

CDR3nt: TGTGCCAGCAGCCAAGAGTCCCGAAACACAGATACTCAGTATTTT
CDR3aa: CASSQESRNTDTQYF
len: 15
v_gene: TRBV4-2
d_gene: .
j_gene: TRBJ2-3
abundance: many

CDR3nt: TGCGCCAGCAGCCTGGGTCGTAACAATGAGCAGTTCTTC
CDR3aa: CASSLGRNNEQFF
len: 13
v_gene: TRBV5-1
d_gene: .
j_gene: TRBJ2-1
abundance: once

CDR3nt: TGTGCCAGCGGTTCCCGGGACAGGCTTTATGGCTACACCTTC
CDR3aa: CASGSRDRLYGYTF
len: 14
v_gene: TRBV6-5
d_gene: TRBD1
j_gene: TRBJ1-2
abundance: .

CDR3nt: TGTGCCTGGAATAGGGGTCCCACTGAAGCTTTCTTT
CDR3aa: CAWNRGPTEAFF
len: 12
v_gene: TRBV30
d_gene: .
j_gene: TRBJ1-1
abundance: .

CDR3nt: TGTGCCAGCAGCTTAGGACTAGCGAGCACAGATACGCAGTATTTT
CDR3aa: CASSLGLASTDTQYF
len: 15
v_gene: TRBV7-7
d_gene: TRBD2
j_gene: TRBJ2-3
abundance: .

CDR3nt: TGTGCCAGTAGAAAGGACAGGGGCCTTGAAGCTTTCTTT
CDR3aa: CASRKDRGLEAFF
len: 13
v_gene: TRBV19
d_gene: TRBD1
j_gene: TRBJ1-1
abundance: .

CDR3nt: TGTGCCAGTAGATGGACAGAGGGAATCAAGCCCCAGCATTTT
CDR3aa: CASRWTEGIKPQHF
len: 14
v_gene: TRBV19
d_gene: .
j_gene: TRBJ1-5
abundance: .

CDR3nt: TGTGCCTGGACCCCATCGGAGGGACGGAAGACTGAAGCTTTCTTT
CDR3aa: CAWTPSEGRKTEAFF
len: 15
v_gene: TRBV30
d_gene: .
j_gene: TRBJ1-1
abundance: .

CDR3nt: TGCGCCAGCAGCCGGGGCGGACGGGGCACAGATACGCAGTATTTT
CDR3aa: CASSRGGRGTDTQYF
len: 15
v_gene: TRBV4-3
d_gene: .
j_gene: TRBJ2-3
abundance: .

CDR3nt: TGTGCCAGCAGCCTGACTAGTGGAGGGGCCAACGTCCTGACTTTC
CDR3aa: CASSLTSGGANVLTF
len: 15
v_gene: TRBV7-2
d_gene: .
j_gene: TRBJ2-6
abundance: few

CDR3nt: TGTGCCATCAAGGAGGCTAGCGGAAGCACAGATACGCAGTATTTT
CDR3aa: CAIKEASGSTDTQYF
len: 15
v_gene: TRBV10-3
d_gene: TRBD2
j_gene: TRBJ2-3
abundance: .

CDR3nt: TGTGCCAGCAGCTTGCGGGGGAATCAGCCCCAGCATTTT
CDR3aa: CASSLRGNQPQHF
len: 13
v_gene: TRBV5-6
d_gene: .
j_gene: TRBJ1-5
abundance: many

CDR3nt: TGTGCCTGGAGCTCCGGGACAGGGGGGAATACGCAGTATTTT
CDR3aa: CAWSSGTGGNTQYF
len: 14
v_gene: TRBV30
d_gene: TRBD1
j_gene: TRBJ2-3
abundance: .

CDR3nt: TGTGCCAGCAGCCGGACAGGGAACACTGAAGCTTTCTTT
CDR3aa: CASSRTGNTEAFF
len: 13
v_gene: TRBV6-5
d_gene: TRBD1
j_gene: TRBJ1-1
abundance: .

CDR3nt: TGTGCCAGCAGCTCCCGGGCTAGCGAAGATACGCACTATTTT
CDR3aa: CASSSRASEDTHYF
len: 14
v_gene: TRBV7-2
d_gene: .
j_gene: TRBJ2-3
abundance: .

CDR3nt: TGTGCCAGCAGTGATCAGGGGGCCGGCACTGAAGCTTTCTTT
CDR3aa: CASSDQGAGTEAFF
len: 14
v_gene: TRBV25-1
d_gene: TRBD1
j_gene: TRBJ1-1
abundance: .

CDR3nt: TGTGCCAGCAGCCAGCGGAACGAGCAGTACTTC
CDR3aa: CASSQRNEQYF
len: 11
v_gene: TRBV14
d_gene: .
j_gene: TRBJ2-7
abundance: .

CDR3nt: TGCGCCAGCAGCCAAGAGCAGGGTAGCAATCAGCCCCAGCATTTT
CDR3aa: CASSQEQGSNQPQHF
len: 15
v_gene: TRBV4-3
d_gene: .
j_gene: TRBJ1-5
abundance: .

CDR3nt: TGCAGCGTTGAGGATTTTAGGTCTAGCGGGAGCTACGGCGGGAATGAGCAGTTCTTC
CDR3aa: CSVEDFRSSGSYGGNEQFF
len: 19
v_gene: TRBV29-1
d_gene: TRBD2
j_gene: TRBJ2-1
abundance: few

CDR3nt: TGTGCCAGCAGCCCGAGGAGTAGGCCCACAGATACGCAGTATTTT
CDR3aa: CASSPRSRPTDTQYF
len: 15
v_gene: TRBV6-5
d_gene: .
j_gene: TRBJ2-3
abundance: .

CDR3nt: TGTGCCAGCAGCTTGACTAGCGGGAGCCACGAGCAGTACTTC
CDR3aa: CASSLTSGSHEQYF
len: 14
v_gene: TRBV6-5
d_gene: TRBD2
j_gene: TRBJ2-7
abundance: .

CDR3nt: TGTGCCAGCAAGGTTCCTAGCGGGAGGAATGAGCAGTTCTTC
CDR3aa: CASKVPSGRNEQFF
len: 14
v_gene: TRBV6-1
d_gene: TRBD2
j_gene: TRBJ2-1
abundance: .